This T cell receptor (beta chain) was documented in a study of OX40 agonist ivuxolimab in advanced cancers. Broader study findings: Certain nonresponding patients likewise had low normalized T-cell clonal expansion. More expanded clones were found, on average, in CD8+ than in CD4+ T cells.

Blood was sampled at baseline, cycle 4 day 1, and cycle 7 day 1. Here immunoSEQ multiplex PCR was the method, and the copy in TCRdb shows in-frame clones only, minus some. The sample contains about 60,000 clones, roughly nine tenths of which appear only once. In the case of this clone: The antigen is unknown.

The TCR was taken from an adult with an advanced solid tumor such as melanoma, head and neck, liver or kidney cancer. The specimen comprised CD4+ or CD8+ T cells sorted from blood, sampled in a trial of the OX40 agonist ivuxolimab.

CDR3 sequence: CASREQGVSQPQHF. CDR3 bases: TGTGCCAGTAGGGAACAGGGGGTTAGTCAGCCCCAGCATTTT. The chain uses TRBV19 and TRBJ1-5; 8 bases agree with TRBD1. There are 14 residues in the CDR3. Germline-derived CDR1 and CDR2 are LNHDA and SQIVND (reference sequence). V gave up 6 bases and J gave up 6 bases; unmatched junction bases: 7.